Included here is one T cell receptor (beta chain) sequence, with context. The data derive from a study of shared clonotypes between healthy human individuals. Between the trimmed V and J ends, which lost 6 bases and 15 bases, there was a span of 18 bases. The CDR3 is 12 amino acids. From germline, CDR1 is MNHEY and CDR2 SMNVEV (reference sequence). Profiling relied on immunoSEQ multiplex PCR, and the TCRdb table lists in-frame clones only, not all of them. Here the sample spans 700,000 to 950,000 clones, about 96% being singletons. Naive CD8 cells lacked CD45RO, underwent positive selection for CCR7 and left out terminally differentiated effector memory CD45RA+ cells.

This sequence was found in a man in his thirties or forties in good health. V gene TRBV27 combines with J gene TRBJ2-1; D possibly corresponds to TRBD2 (5 bases). The sample was naive CD8+ T cells sorted from blood. The CDR3 spells CASRRGARSLFF. CDR3 bases: TGTGCCAGCAGACGGGGAGCCCGTTCACTGTTCTTC.